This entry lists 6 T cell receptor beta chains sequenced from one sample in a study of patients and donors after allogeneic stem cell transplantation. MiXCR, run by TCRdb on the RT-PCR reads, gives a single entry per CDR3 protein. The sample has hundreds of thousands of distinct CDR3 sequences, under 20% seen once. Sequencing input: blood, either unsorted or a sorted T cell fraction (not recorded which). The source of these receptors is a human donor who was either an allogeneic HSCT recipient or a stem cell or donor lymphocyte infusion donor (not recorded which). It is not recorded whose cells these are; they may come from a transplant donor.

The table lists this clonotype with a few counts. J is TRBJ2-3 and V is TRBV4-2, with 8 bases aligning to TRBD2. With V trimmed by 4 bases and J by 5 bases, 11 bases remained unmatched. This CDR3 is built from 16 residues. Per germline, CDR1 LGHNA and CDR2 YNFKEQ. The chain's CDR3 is CASSPRGVAGRDTQYF. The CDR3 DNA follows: TGTGCCAGCAGCCCCCGGGGGGTAGCGGGAAGAGATACGCAGTATTTT.

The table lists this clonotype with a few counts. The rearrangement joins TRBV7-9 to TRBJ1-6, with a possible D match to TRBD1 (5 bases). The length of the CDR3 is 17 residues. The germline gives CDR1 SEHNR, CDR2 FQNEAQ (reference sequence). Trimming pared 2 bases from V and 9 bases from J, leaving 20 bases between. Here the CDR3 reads CASSLLGRTTGTSPLHF. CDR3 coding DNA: TGTGCCAGCAGCTTACTCGGACGGACAACTGGAACTTCACCCCTCCACTTT.

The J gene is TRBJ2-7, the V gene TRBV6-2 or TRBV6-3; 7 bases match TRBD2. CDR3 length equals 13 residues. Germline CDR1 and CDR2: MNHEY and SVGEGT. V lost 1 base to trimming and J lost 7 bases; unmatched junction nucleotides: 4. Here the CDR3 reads CASSYWEGREQYF. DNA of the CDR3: TGTGCCAGCAGTTACTGGGAGGGACGGGAGCAGTACTTC.

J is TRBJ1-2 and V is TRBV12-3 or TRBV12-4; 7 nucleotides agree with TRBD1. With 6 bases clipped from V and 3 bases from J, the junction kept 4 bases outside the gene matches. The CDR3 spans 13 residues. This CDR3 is CASSWDSYYGYTF. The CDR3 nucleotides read TGTGCCAGCAGCTGGGACAGCTACTATGGCTACACCTTC.

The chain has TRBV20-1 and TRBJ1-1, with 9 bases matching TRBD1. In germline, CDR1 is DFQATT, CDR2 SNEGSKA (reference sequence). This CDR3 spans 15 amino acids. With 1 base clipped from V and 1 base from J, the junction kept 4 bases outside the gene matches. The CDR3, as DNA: TGCAGTGCTAGAGCTACGGACAGGGGGAACACTGAAGCTTTCTTT. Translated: CSARATDRGNTEAFF.

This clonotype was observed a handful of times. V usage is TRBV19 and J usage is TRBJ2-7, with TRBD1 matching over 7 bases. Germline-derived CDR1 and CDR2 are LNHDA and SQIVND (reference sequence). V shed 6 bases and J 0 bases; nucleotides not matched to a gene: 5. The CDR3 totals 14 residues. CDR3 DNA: TGTGCCAGTAGCGACAGGGCGAGCTCCTACGAGCAGTACTTC. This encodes CASSDRASSYEQYF.